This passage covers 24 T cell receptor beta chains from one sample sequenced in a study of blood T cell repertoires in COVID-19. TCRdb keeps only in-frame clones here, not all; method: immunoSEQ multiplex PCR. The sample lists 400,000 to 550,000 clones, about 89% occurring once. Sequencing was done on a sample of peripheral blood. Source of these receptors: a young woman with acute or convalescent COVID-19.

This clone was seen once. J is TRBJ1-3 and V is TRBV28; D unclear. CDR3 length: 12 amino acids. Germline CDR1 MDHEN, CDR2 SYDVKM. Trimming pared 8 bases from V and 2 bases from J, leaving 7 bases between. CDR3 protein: CASYGAGNTIYF. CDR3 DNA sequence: TGTGCCAGCTATGGAGCTGGAAACACCATATATTTT.

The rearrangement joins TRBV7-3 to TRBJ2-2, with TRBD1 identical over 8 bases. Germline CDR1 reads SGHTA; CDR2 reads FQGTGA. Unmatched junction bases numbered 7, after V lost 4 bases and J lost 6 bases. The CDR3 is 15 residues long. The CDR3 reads CASSWTGNEAGELFF. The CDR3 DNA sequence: TGTGCCAGCAGCTGGACAGGGAATGAGGCCGGGGAGCTGTTTTTT.

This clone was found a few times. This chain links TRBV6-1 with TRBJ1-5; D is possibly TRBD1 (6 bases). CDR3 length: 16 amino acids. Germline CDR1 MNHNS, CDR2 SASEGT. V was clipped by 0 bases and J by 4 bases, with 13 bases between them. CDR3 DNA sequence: TGTGCCAGCAGTGAAGCCCGGACAGCGTTTAATCAGCCCCAGCATTTT. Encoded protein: CASSEARTAFNQPQHF.

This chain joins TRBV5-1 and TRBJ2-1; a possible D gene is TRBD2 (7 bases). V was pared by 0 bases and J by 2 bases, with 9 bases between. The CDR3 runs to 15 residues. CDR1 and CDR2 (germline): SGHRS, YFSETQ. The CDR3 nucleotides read TGCGCCAGCAGCTTGGGCGGGGGCGCCTACAATGAGCAGTTCTTC. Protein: CASSLGGGAYNEQFF.

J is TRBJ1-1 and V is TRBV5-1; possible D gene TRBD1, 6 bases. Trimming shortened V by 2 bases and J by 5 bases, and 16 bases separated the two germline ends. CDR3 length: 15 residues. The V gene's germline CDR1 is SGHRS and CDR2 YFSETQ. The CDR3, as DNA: TGCGCCAGCAGCTTAGGACAGACCCGATGGACTGAAGCTTTCTTT. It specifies CASSLGQTRWTEAFF.

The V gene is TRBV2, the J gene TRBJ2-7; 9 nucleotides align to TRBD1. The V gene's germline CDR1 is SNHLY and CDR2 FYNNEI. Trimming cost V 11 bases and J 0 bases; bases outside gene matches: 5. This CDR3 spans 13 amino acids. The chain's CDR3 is CAGQGRNSYEQYF. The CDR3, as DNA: TGTGCCGGACAGGGGAGAAACTCCTACGAGCAGTACTTC.

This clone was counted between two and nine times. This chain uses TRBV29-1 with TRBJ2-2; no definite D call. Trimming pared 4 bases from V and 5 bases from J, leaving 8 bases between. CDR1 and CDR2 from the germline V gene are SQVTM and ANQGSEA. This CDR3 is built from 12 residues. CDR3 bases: TGCAGCGTTGTTGGGCAGACCGGGGAGCTGTTTTTT. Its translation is CSVVGQTGELFF.

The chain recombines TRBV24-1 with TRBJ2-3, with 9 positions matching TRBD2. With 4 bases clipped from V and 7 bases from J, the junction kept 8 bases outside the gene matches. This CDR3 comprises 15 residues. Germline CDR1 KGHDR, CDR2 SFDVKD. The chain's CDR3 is CATSESSGGIYTQYF. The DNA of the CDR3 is TGTGCCACCAGTGAGTCGAGCGGGGGGATTTATACGCAGTATTTT.

The DNA of the CDR3 is TGTGCCTGGAGTCCTGGCGGGGTCCAGCCCCAGCATTTT. The encoded protein is CAWSPGGVQPQHF. The J gene is TRBJ1-5, the V gene TRBV30, with D unclear. Germline CDR1 reads GTSNPN; CDR2 reads SVGIG (reference sequence). V lost 2 bases and J 7 bases, leaving 12 bases between the germline ends. This CDR3 region has 13 residues.

The CDR3, as DNA: TGCGCCAGCAGCCAAGTGCCGGGTCCACTAGGGATCGTAGACGGGGAGCTGTTTTTT. Its translation: CASSQVPGPLGIVDGELFF. The chain combines TRBV4-1 with TRBJ2-2, with D perhaps matching TRBD2 (5 bases). In germline, CDR1 is MGHRA, CDR2 YSYEKL. This CDR3 has 19 residues. V shed 1 base and J shed 7 bases, with 25 bases lying between them.

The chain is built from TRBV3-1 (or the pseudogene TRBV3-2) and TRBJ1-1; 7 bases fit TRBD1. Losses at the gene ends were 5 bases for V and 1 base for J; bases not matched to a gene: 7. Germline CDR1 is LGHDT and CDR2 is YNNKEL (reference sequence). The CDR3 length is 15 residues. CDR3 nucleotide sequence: TGTGCCAGCAGCAGACTTAACAGGGGGAACACTGAAGCTTTCTTT. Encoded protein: CASSRLNRGNTEAFF.

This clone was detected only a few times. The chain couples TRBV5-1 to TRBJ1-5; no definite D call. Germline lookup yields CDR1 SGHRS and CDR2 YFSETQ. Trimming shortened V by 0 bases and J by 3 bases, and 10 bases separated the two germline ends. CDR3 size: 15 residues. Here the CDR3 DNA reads TGCGCCAGCAGCTTGGCAGGCCGGCTCAATCAGCCCCAGCATTTT. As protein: CASSLAGRLNQPQHF.

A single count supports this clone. The CDR3 region has the DNA TGTGCCAGCACCCCGGACAGGGTTGGCTACACCTTC. It yields the protein CASTPDRVGYTF. The chain employs TRBV3-1 (or the pseudogene TRBV3-2) and TRBJ1-2; 8 bases are a match to TRBD1. CDR1 and CDR2 from the germline V gene are LGHDT and YNNKEL (reference sequence). This CDR3 contains 12 residues. V shed 7 bases, J shed 7 bases, and the junction held 5 bases outside the gene matches.

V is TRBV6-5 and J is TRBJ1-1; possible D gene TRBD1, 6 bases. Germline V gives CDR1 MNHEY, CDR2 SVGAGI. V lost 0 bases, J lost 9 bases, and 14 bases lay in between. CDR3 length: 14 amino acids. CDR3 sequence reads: CASSYSTTGPQAFF. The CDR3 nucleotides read TGTGCCAGCAGTTACTCAACGACAGGTCCCCAAGCTTTCTTT.

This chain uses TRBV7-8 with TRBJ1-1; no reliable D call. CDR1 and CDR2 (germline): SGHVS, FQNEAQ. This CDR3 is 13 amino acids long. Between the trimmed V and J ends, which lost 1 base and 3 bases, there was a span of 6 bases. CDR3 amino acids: CASSLGRYTEAFF. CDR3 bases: TGTGCCAGCAGCTTAGGTCGGTACACTGAAGCTTTCTTT.

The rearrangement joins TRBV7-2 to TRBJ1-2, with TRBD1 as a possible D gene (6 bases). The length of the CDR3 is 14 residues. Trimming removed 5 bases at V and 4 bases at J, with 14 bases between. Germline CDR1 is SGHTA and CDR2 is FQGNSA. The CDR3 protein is CASSPGQFPYGYTF. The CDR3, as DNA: TGTGCCAGCAGCCCTGGACAGTTCCCCTATGGCTACACCTTC.

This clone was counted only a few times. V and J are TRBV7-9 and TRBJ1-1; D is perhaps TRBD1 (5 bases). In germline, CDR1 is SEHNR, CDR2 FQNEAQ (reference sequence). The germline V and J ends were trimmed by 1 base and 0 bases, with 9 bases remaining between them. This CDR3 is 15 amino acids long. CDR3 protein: CASSLVAGMNTEAFF. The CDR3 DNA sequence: TGTGCCAGCAGCTTAGTCGCAGGGATGAACACTGAAGCTTTCTTT.

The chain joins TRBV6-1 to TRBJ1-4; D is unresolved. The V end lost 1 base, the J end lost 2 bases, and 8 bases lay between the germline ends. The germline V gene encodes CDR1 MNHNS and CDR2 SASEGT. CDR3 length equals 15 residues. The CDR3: CASSEVGSTNEKLFF. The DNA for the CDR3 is TGTGCCAGCAGTGAAGTGGGCAGCACTAATGAAAAACTGTTTTTT.

The CDR3 region is CASSSTSGTGETQYF. The CDR3 DNA reads TGTGCCAGCAGTTCCACTTCCGGGACAGGGGAGACCCAGTACTTC. V gene TRBV27 combines with J gene TRBJ2-5; 9 nucleotides align to TRBD1. Unmatched junction bases numbered 8, after V lost 4 bases and J lost 5 bases. This CDR3 has 15 residues. The germline CDR1 and CDR2 sequences are MNHEY and SMNVEV (reference sequence).

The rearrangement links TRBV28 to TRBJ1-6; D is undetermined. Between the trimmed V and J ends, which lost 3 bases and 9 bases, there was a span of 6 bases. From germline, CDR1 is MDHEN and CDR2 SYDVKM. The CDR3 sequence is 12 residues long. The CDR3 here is CASSLRLSPLHF. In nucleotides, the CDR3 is TGTGCCAGCAGTTTGAGGCTTTCACCCCTCCACTTT. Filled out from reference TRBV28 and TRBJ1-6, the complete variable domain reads DVKVTQSSRYLVKRTGEKVFLECVQDMDHENMFWYRQDPGLGLRLIYFSYDVKMKEKGDIPEGYSVSREKKERFSLILESASTNQTSMYLCASSLRLSPLHFGNGTRLTVT.

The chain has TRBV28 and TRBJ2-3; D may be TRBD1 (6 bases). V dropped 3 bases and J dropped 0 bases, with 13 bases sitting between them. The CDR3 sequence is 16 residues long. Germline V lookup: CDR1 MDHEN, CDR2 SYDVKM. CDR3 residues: CASSFTKTGSTDTQYF. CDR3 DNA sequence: TGTGCCAGCAGTTTCACAAAGACAGGTAGCACAGATACGCAGTATTTT.

The CDR3 loop reads CASRRAGGEKLFF. The CDR3 nucleotides are TGTGCCAGCAGGAGGGCAGGGGGTGAAAAACTGTTTTTT. The V and J genes are TRBV12-3 or TRBV12-4 and TRBJ1-4, with TRBD1 matching over 7 bases. CDR3 size: 13 residues. V shed 6 bases, J shed 7 bases, and the junction held 5 bases outside the gene matches.

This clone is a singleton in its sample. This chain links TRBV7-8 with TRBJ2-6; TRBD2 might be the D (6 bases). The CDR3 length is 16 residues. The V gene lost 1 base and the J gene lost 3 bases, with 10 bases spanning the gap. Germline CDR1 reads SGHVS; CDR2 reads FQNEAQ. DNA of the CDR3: TGTGCCAGCAGCTTAGTTTGGGGAGGTGGGGCCAACGTCCTGACTTTC. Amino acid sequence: CASSLVWGGGANVLTF.

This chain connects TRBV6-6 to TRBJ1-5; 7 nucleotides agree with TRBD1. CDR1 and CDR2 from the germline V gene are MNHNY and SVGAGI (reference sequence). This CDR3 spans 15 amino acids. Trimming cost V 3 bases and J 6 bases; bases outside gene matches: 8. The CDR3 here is CASSYEQAGGQPQHF. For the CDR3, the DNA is TGTGCCAGCAGTTATGAACAGGCAGGGGGTCAGCCCCAGCATTTT.